What follows are 20 T cell receptor beta chains derived from one specimen sequenced in a study of shared clonotypes between healthy human individuals. Assay: immunoSEQ multiplex PCR; the TCRdb copy retains only in-frame clones and omits some. The table records roughly 1,000,000 clones, 78% of them present only once. Input material: memory CD4+ T cells from PBMCs. Subset noted: CD45RA-negative fraction. The receptors here all came from a man between 18 and 35 years old in good health. Some clones in this sample may be carry-over from other donors' samples.

This clone has just one count. The chain couples TRBV5-1 to TRBJ2-1, with a weak D call TRBD2 (6 bases). This CDR3 is 13 amino acids long. Trimming removed 1 base from V and 14 bases from J, with 16 bases in between. Per germline, CDR1 SGHRS and CDR2 YFSETQ. CDR3 DNA sequence: TGCGCCAGCAGCTTGTGGCCGGGGGAGGAAAAGTTCTTC. Translating it yields CASSLWPGEEKFF.

The V call is TRBV5-8, the J call TRBJ2-2; weak D call: TRBD1 (5 bases). The germline V gene encodes CDR1 SGHTS and CDR2 YDEGEE. The CDR3 sequence is 13 residues long. V lost 10 bases and J 4 bases, leaving 14 bases between the germline ends. The CDR3 DNA reads TGTGCCGTTCCCCCAGGGTCCACCGGGGAGCTGTTTTTT. It specifies CAVPPGSTGELFF.

The chain has TRBV14 and TRBJ2-3, with 7 bases that match TRBD1. The CDR3 runs 15 residues. V lost 2 bases, J lost 4 bases, and 6 bases stayed unmatched. Germline V CDR1 and CDR2: SGHDN, FVKESK. The CDR3 DNA follows: TGTGCCAGCAGCCAACTACTTACAGGGGCAGATACGCAGTATTTT. Protein: CASSQLLTGADTQYF.

The chain is built from TRBV19 and TRBJ2-1; 9 positions match TRBD2. The CDR3 length is 15 residues. J gave up 5 bases and V 6 bases, and 8 bases lay outside the gene matches. Germline loops: CDR1 LNHDA, CDR2 SQIVND (reference sequence). Here the CDR3 DNA reads TGTGCCAGTAGCGCCCTAGCGGGATTCGACAATGAGCAGTTCTTC. This sequence encodes CASSALAGFDNEQFF.

The gene calls are TRBV11-3 and TRBJ1-5; no clear D. CDR1 SGHNT and CDR2 YENEEA come from the germline V gene. This CDR3 is built from 16 residues. V was shortened by 6 bases and J by 3 bases, with 18 bases between the two germline ends. The CDR3 nucleotides are TGTGCCAGCAGGGCTACCCCCCATTTGTTCAATCAGCCCCAGCATTTT. Residues: CASRATPHLFNQPQHF. Variable domain in full (rest from reference TRBV11-3 and TRBJ1-5): EAGVVQSPRYKIIEKKQPVAFWCNPISGHNTLYWYLQNLGQGPELLIRYENEEAVDDSQLPKDRFSAERLKGVDSTLKIQPAELGDSAVYLCASRATPHLFNQPQHFGDGTRLSIL.

The CDR3 DNA sequence: TGTGCCAGCGGGCGGACTAGCGCGATCACAGATACGCAGTATTTT. Translated, it gives CASGRTSAITDTQYF. The V call is TRBV28, the J call TRBJ2-3, with TRBD2 identical over 9 bases. Trimming at V came to 8 bases and at J to 2 bases, leaving 8 bases not matched to a gene. Germline lookup yields CDR1 MDHEN and CDR2 SYDVKM. The CDR3 is 15 residues long.

V and J are TRBV18 and TRBJ1-2, with D maybe TRBD1 (5 bases). The CDR3 is 17 residues long. Deletions cut 4 bases from V and 0 bases from J, with 18 bases between. Germline V gene data show CDR1 as KGHSH and CDR2 as LQKENI. The CDR3 DNA sequence: TGTGCCAGCTCACTGGGGGGGACTACTGGCTCTAACTATGGCTACACCTTC. It codes for CASSLGGTTGSNYGYTF.

The V call is TRBV18, the J call TRBJ2-7; D is ambiguous. V was pared by 5 bases and J by 4 bases, with 6 bases between. CDR1 is KGHSH and CDR2 is LQKENI in the germline V gene. The CDR3 spans 11 residues. CDR3 in amino acids: CASSEQYEQYF. For the CDR3, the DNA is TGTGCCAGCTCAGAACAATACGAGCAGTACTTC.

The V gene is TRBV5-1, the J gene TRBJ2-2; TRBD1 aligns across 8 bases. CDR3 length: 15 residues. V trimming: 4 bases; J trimming: 6 bases; junction bases outside the gene matches: 8. Germline loops: CDR1 SGHRS, CDR2 YFSETQ. CDR3 nucleotide sequence: TGCGCCAGCAGCAACGGACAGGGTGGGCCCGGGGAGCTGTTTTTT. Amino acids: CASSNGQGGPGELFF.

The genes are TRBV7-3 and TRBJ2-3; D tentatively reads TRBD1 or TRBD2 (5 bases each). CDR1 is SGHTA, CDR2 FQGTGA, per germline. The CDR3 sequence is 15 residues long. The V and J ends lost 5 bases and 5 bases respectively, with 17 bases between them. In DNA, the CDR3 is TGTGCCAGCAGCCCTTCGGGGACGATAGAAGATACGCAGTATTTT. It translates to CASSPSGTIEDTQYF.

The V gene is TRBV29-1, the J gene TRBJ1-1; maybe TRBD1 (6 bases). Germline V gene lookup returns CDR1 SQVTM and CDR2 ANQGSEA. Trimming shortened V by 8 bases and J by 1 base, and 14 bases separated the two germline ends. There are 13 residues in the CDR3. CDR3 in DNA: TGCAGCATGCAAAAGGGGGGGAACACTGAAGCTTTCTTT. Protein: CSMQKGGNTEAFF. The whole variable domain, remainder taken from reference TRBV29-1 and TRBJ1-1, is SAVISQKPSRDICQRGTSLTIQCQVDSQVTMMFWYRQQPGQSLTLIATANQGSEATYESGFVIDKFPISRPNLTFSTLTVSNMSPEDSSIYLCSMQKGGNTEAFFGQGTRLTVV.

This chain joins TRBV7-8 and TRBJ2-1, with 15 bases aligning to TRBD2. The CDR3 length is 17 residues. The J segment lost 6 bases and the V segment lost 5 bases, leaving 8 bases of the junction unmatched. The germline CDR1 and CDR2 sequences are SGHVS and FQNEAQ. CDR3: CASSRTSGRVTANEQFF. CDR3 coding DNA: TGTGCCAGCAGCCGGACTAGCGGGAGGGTAACAGCCAATGAGCAGTTCTTC. Using reference TRBV7-8 and TRBJ2-1 for the parts outside the CDR3, the full variable domain is GAGVSQSPRYKVAKRGQDVALRCDPISGHVSLFWYQQALGQGPEFLTYFQNEAQLDKSGLPSDRFFAERPEGSVSTLKIQRTQQEDSAVYLCASSRTSGRVTANEQFFGPGTRLTVL.

This chain joins TRBV20-1 and TRBJ1-6; no definite D call. The V gene's germline CDR1 is DFQATT and CDR2 SNEGSKA (reference sequence). The V end was cut by 2 bases, the J end by 10 bases, with 6 bases between. This CDR3 spans 11 amino acids. This chain's CDR3 is CSARRGSPLHF. In DNA, the CDR3 is TGCAGTGCTAGACGTGGCTCACCCCTCCACTTT.

This sequence joins TRBV27 and TRBJ2-3, with 8 positions matching TRBD2. The CDR3 extends over 15 amino acids. V lost 6 bases to trimming and J lost 1 base; unmatched junction nucleotides: 6. Germline V gene lookup returns CDR1 MNHEY and CDR2 SMNVEV (reference sequence). The DNA for the CDR3 is TGTGCCAGCAGGAAAGCGGGAGCCGGCACAGATACGCAGTATTTT. It codes for CASRKAGAGTDTQYF.

V gene TRBV12-5 combines with J gene TRBJ2-1; D uncertain. The germline CDR1 and CDR2 sequences are LGHNT and FRNRAP. This CDR3 has 15 amino acids. V lost 5 bases, J lost 0 bases, and 11 bases lay in between. In nucleotides, the CDR3 is TGTGCTAGTGGTCCGGACGGTAGCTCCTACAATGAGCAGTTCTTC. This codes for CASGPDGSSYNEQFF. The variable domain in full, with the rest retrieved from reference TRBV12-5 and TRBJ2-1, is DARVTQTPRHKVTEMGQEVTMRCQPILGHNTVFWYRQTMMQGLELLAYFRNRAPLDDSGMPKDRFSAEMPDATLATLKIQPSEPRDSAVYFCASGPDGSSYNEQFFGPGTRLTVL.

For this clone: A much larger clone differs from this one at a single base, so this may be a read error. The rearrangement uses TRBV19 and TRBJ1-4; 7 nucleotides match TRBD1. The CDR3 runs to 15 residues. Germline lookup yields CDR1 LNHDA and CDR2 SQIVND (reference sequence). J gave up 4 bases and V 3 bases, and 5 bases lay outside the gene matches. This CDR3 reads CASSMEDRHNEKLFF. CDR3 bases: TGTGCCAGTAGTATGGAGGACAGGCATAATGAAAAACTGTTTTTT.

This rearrangement joins TRBV14 to TRBJ2-3; 13 positions match TRBD2. CDR3 length: 16 residues. V dropped 5 bases and J dropped 5; count of bases not matched to a gene: 7. Germline V lookup: CDR1 SGHDN, CDR2 FVKESK. CDR3 sequence (DNA): TGTGCCAGCAGCGTGGGACTAGCGGGATCTCGAGATACGCAGTATTTT. This encodes CASSVGLAGSRDTQYF.

This clone was seen many times. V usage is TRBV6-6 and J usage is TRBJ2-5; D not certain. The CDR3 runs to 15 residues. V lost 6 bases and J lost 5, with 19 bases in between. CDR1 and CDR2 (germline): MNHNY, SVGAGI (reference sequence). CDR3 residues: CASSAIRTLAETQYF. The CDR3 DNA is TGTGCCAGCAGCGCAATCCGGACCCTCGCGGAGACCCAGTACTTC.

Comments on this clone: A junction boundary mismatches the germline segment, possibly from a read error. The chain couples TRBV19 to TRBJ2-4; D remains unclear. Germline CDR1 reads LNHDA; CDR2 reads SQIVND (reference sequence). The CDR3 runs to 12 residues. The CDR3 protein is CASSMFGQALRF. CDR3 nucleotides: TGTGCCAGTAGTATGTTCGGGCAGGCCCTCCGCTTC.

The gene calls are TRBV5-4 and TRBJ2-2; TRBD2 matches 7 bases. V trimming: 4 bases; J trimming: 3 bases; junction bases outside the gene matches: 9. Germline V gene lookup returns CDR1 SGHNT and CDR2 YYREEE (reference sequence). The CDR3 extends over 16 amino acids. CDR3 in amino acids: CASSAREAGDTGELFF. DNA of the CDR3: TGTGCCAGCAGCGCCCGGGAGGCTGGGGACACCGGGGAGCTGTTTTTT.